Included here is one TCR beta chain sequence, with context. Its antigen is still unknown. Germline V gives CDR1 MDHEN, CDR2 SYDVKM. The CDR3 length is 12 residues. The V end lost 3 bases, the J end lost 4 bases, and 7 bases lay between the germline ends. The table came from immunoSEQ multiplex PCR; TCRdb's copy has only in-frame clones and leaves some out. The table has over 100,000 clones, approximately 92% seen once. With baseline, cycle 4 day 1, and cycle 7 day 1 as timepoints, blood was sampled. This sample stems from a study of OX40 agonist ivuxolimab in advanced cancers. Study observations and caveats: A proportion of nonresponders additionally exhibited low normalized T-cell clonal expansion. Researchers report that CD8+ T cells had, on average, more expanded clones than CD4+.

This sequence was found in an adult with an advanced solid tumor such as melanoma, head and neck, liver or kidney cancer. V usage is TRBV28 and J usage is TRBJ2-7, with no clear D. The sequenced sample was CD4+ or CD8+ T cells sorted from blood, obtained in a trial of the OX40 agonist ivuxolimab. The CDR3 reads CASSFPRYEQYF. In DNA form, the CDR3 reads TGTGCCAGCAGTTTCCCAAGGTACGAGCAGTACTTC.